This TCR beta chain was found in a study of blood T cell repertoires in COVID-19. V was clipped by 3 bases and J by 8 bases; unmatched bases: 9. In germline, CDR1 is KGHSH, CDR2 LQKENI. CDR3 length: 15 residues. Profiled with immunoSEQ multiplex PCR; TCRdb holds only in-frame clones, not every one. Of a few hundred thousand clones in the sample, over 75% are singletons; the top ten hold about 1.9%. This clone was observed once. What was sequenced was peripheral blood. V gene TRBV18 combines with J gene TRBJ2-2; TRBD1 aligns across 7 bases. This sequence was found in a man aged 40-55 years with active or convalescent COVID-19. The CDR3 sequence: CASSPGTDRTGELFF. In nucleotides, the CDR3 is TGTGCCAGCTCACCCGGGACAGACCGTACAGGGGAGCTGTTTTTT.